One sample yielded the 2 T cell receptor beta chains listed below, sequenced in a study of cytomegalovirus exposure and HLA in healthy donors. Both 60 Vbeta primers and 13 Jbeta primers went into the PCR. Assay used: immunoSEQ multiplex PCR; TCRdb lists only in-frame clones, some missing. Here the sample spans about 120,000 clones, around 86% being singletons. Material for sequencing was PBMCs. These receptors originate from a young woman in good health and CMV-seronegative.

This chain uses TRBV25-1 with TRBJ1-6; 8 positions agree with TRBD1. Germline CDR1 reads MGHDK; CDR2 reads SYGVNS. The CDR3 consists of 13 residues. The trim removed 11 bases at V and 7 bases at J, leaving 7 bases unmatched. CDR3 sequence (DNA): TGTGCCTCACAGGGGGGAGGCAATTCACCCCTCCACTTT. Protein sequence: CASQGGGNSPLHF.

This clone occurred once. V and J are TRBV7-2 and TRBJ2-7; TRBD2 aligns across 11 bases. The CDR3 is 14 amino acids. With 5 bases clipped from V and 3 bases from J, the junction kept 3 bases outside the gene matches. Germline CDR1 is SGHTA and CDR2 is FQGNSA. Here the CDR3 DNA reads TGTGCCAGCAGCCCTAGCGGGAGGAGCTACGAGCAGTACTTC. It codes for CASSPSGRSYEQYF.